A selection of T cell receptor beta chains follows, all from one sample in a study of graft-versus-host responses after intestinal transplantation. These receptors lack a known antigen. TCRdb's table, derived via immunoSEQ multiplex PCR, lists solely in-frame clones and lacks some. The table records just over 70,000 clones, roughly 84% of them present only once. This material consisted of unstimulated CD4+ T cells sorted from spleen or lymph node cells, taken before transplant. The receptors were gathered from a human donor who was the organ donor for an intestinal transplant. Each CDR3 is given with its conserved first and last residue. The order of the fields is CDR3 DNA, CDR3 protein, clone size, V gene, J gene, D gene. The D gene is left open where the match is weak. Size tells how often a clone was seen (once, few, many) or the class of an expanded clone, and some rows leave it out.

TGTGCCAGCAGCTTAAATTCAGCTAACTATGGCTACACCTTC	CASSLNSANYGYTF	.	TRBV7-2	TRBJ1-2	.
TGTGCCAGCAGTGAAAGACTAGCGGGGGGCGAAGAGACCCAGTACTTC	CASSERLAGGEETQYF	.	TRBV2	TRBJ2-5	TRBD2
TGTGCCAGCAGCGTAGGTCCTAGCGGGGCGGCAGATACGCAGTATTTT	CASSVGPSGAADTQYF	.	TRBV9	TRBJ2-3	TRBD2
TGTGCCAGCAGCTTAGTGCGGGGGGGTTACAATGAGCAGTTCTTC	CASSLVRGGYNEQFF	.	TRBV7-2	TRBJ2-1	TRBD2
TGCAGCGTTGATAGGACAGGGAGCGGGAAAAATGGCTACACCTTC	CSVDRTGSGKNGYTF	.	TRBV29-1	TRBJ1-2	TRBD1
TGTGCCAGCAGCTTGAGACTAGCGGGGGGAGAGACCCAGTACTTC	CASSLRLAGGETQYF	.	TRBV5-4	TRBJ2-5	TRBD2
TGTGCCAGCAGCTCCGGGGAGACTAGCGATAGAGTTGATACGCAGTATTTT	CASSSGETSDRVDTQYF	once	TRBV12-1	TRBJ2-3	.
TGCAGCGTTGAGGGTACAGGGAACACTGAAGCTTTCTTT	CSVEGTGNTEAFF	.	TRBV29-1	TRBJ1-1	.
TGTGCCTGGAGTGTAGGGGGCTCTGGGGCCAACGTCCTGACTTTC	CAWSVGGSGANVLTF	.	TRBV30	TRBJ2-6	.
TGTGCCAGCAGCAAAGACGGGACAGGTTACAATGAGCAGTTCTTC	CASSKDGTGYNEQFF	.	TRBV21-1	TRBJ2-1	.
TGCGCCAGCAGCCAGGAGGTCACGGGACAGCACAATGAGCAGTTCTTC	CASSQEVTGQHNEQFF	.	TRBV4-3	TRBJ2-1	TRBD1
TGTGCCAGCAGCCCAGGGGGCCTGGGGGGCACCGGGGAGCTGTTTTTT	CASSPGGLGGTGELFF	once	TRBV5-6	TRBJ2-2	TRBD1
TGTGCCTGGAGTGTACCTATGGGGGGGCGCTACAATGAGCAGTTCTTC	CAWSVPMGGRYNEQFF	.	TRBV30	TRBJ2-1	.
TGTGCCAGCAGCTTAGGGGTGACTAGCCGAAACAATGAGCAGTTCTTC	CASSLGVTSRNNEQFF	.	TRBV7-9	TRBJ2-1	TRBD2
TGTGCCAGCAGAAGGTCGGGTGAAGCTTTCTTT	CASRRSGEAFF	.	TRBV28	TRBJ1-1	.
TGTGCCAGCAGGACCGGGACAGGGGGTTCCTATGGCTACACCTTC	CASRTGTGGSYGYTF	once	TRBV2	TRBJ1-2	TRBD1
TGTGCCAGCAGTGAACAGAGGTCCTATAATTCACCCCTCCACTTT	CASSEQRSYNSPLHF	.	TRBV6-1	TRBJ1-6	.
TGTGCCAGCAATCCCCAGGGTGAGACCCAGTACTTC	CASNPQGETQYF	.	TRBV28	TRBJ2-5	.
TGCAGCGTCAGCGACCTAGGGACAGACACCTTC	CSVSDLGTDTF	.	TRBV29-1	TRBJ1-2	TRBD1
TGTGCCAGTAGGGACACACCCGATCAGCCCCAGCATTTT	CASRDTPDQPQHF	.	TRBV19	TRBJ1-5	.
TGCGTCAGCAGTGTGAAACAGGGAAGCGGGGAGCTGTTTTTT	CVSSVKQGSGELFF	.	TRBV10-1	TRBJ2-2	.
TGCGCCAGCAGCTACCTAGTTGGGGAGACTAATGAAAAACTGTTTTTT	CASSYLVGETNEKLFF	.	TRBV5-1	TRBJ1-4	.
TGTGCCAGCAGCCAACGTTTTTCTGTCGGCAATCAGCCCCAGCATTTT	CASSQRFSVGNQPQHF	.	TRBV14	TRBJ1-5	.
TGTGCCAGCAGTCTTAGGGCTAGCGGAGGAGAGACCCAGTACTTC	CASSLRASGGETQYF	.	TRBV2	TRBJ2-5	TRBD2
TGTGCCAGTAGTATAGATCGAACAGGCTTCAATGGCTACACCTTC	CASSIDRTGFNGYTF	.	TRBV19	TRBJ1-2	.
TGTGCCAGCAGCGCGACAGGGGGAAGAGATGGCTACACCTTC	CASSATGGRDGYTF	.	TRBV2	TRBJ1-2	TRBD1
TGCGCCAGCAGCCCCCGGGGGGGCAATGAAAAACTGTTTTTT	CASSPRGGNEKLFF	.	TRBV4-1	TRBJ1-4	.
TGTGCCAGCAGGGAGGAGACAGGGTTAATGTCACCCCTCCACTTT	CASREETGLMSPLHF	.	TRBV2	TRBJ1-6	TRBD1
TGCAGCGTCGCCGGGACATTGAACACTGAAGCTTTCTTT	CSVAGTLNTEAFF	.	TRBV29-1	TRBJ1-1	.
TGTGCCAGCAGGTCCGCCAGGGAGGTGAACACCGGGGAGCTGTTTTTT	CASRSAREVNTGELFF	.	TRBV28	TRBJ2-2	.
TGTGCCATCAGACAACCACAGGGGAGGACTGAAGCTTTCTTT	CAIRQPQGRTEAFF	.	TRBV10-3	TRBJ1-1	TRBD1
TGTGCCAGCAGCTTACAGGGGGCTGGCGGGGAGCTGTTTTTT	CASSLQGAGGELFF	.	TRBV7-8	TRBJ2-2	TRBD1
TGTGCCAGCAGTTTAGATAGATTGACTAGCGGGGGCAGATACAATGAGCAGTTCTTC	CASSLDRLTSGGRYNEQFF	.	TRBV28	TRBJ2-1	TRBD2
TGTGCCAGCAGCCGGCGGACAGGGGTCGACACTGAAGCTTTCTTT	CASSRRTGVDTEAFF	.	TRBV2	TRBJ1-1	TRBD1
TGTGCCAGCGCAGACAGGGCTAGTTCACCCCTCCACTTT	CASADRASSPLHF	once	TRBV6-1	TRBJ1-6	TRBD1
TGTGCCAGCAGCCCTCTGGGGCAGGGGGCTTTCTTT	CASSPLGQGAFF	.	TRBV7-8	TRBJ1-1	.
TGTGCCAGCAGTTATAGGGGGCCTCAGCCCCAGCATTTT	CASSYRGPQPQHF	once	TRBV6-5	TRBJ1-5	TRBD1
TGTGCCAGCAGCGCCGGGACTAGCGGGGGGGCAATGGCAGATACGCAGTATTTT	CASSAGTSGGAMADTQYF	.	TRBV9	TRBJ2-3	TRBD2
TGCGCCAGCAGCTTGGAGCTACTAGCGGGGGAGGACATTCAGTACTTC	CASSLELLAGEDIQYF	.	TRBV5-1	TRBJ2-4	TRBD2
TGTGCCAGCAGTTACTCGGGGGCACAAGAGACCCAGTACTTC	CASSYSGAQETQYF	.	TRBV6-5	TRBJ2-5	.
TGTGCCGGCCAGGTAAGGGCGGGGACCGGGGAGCTGTTTTTT	CAGQVRAGTGELFF	.	TRBV27	TRBJ2-2	.
TGTGCCATACGGGTGAATAATCAGCCCCAGCATTTT	CAIRVNNQPQHF	few	TRBV28	TRBJ1-5	.
TGTGCCGGCACCGGGACAGCCTCGGCTAACTATGGCTACACCTTC	CAGTGTASANYGYTF	.	TRBV6-6	TRBJ1-2	TRBD1
TGTGCCAGCAGCGTAGCAGTGGGACTAGCTTCTGAGACCCAGTACTTC	CASSVAVGLASETQYF	.	TRBV9	TRBJ2-5	TRBD2
TGTGCCAGCAGTTACGAGGACAGGGGACCGTCACCCCTCCACTTT	CASSYEDRGPSPLHF	.	TRBV6-5	TRBJ1-6	TRBD1
TGTGCCAGCAGTGTAGGACTTGGCCGGGGGGCCAGGGAGACCCAGTACTTC	CASSVGLGRGARETQYF	.	TRBV2	TRBJ2-5	.
TGTGCCAGCAGTTCCCCCAGGGGGTATGGCTACACCTTC	CASSSPRGYGYTF	.	TRBV28	TRBJ1-2	TRBD1
TGTGCCAGTAGTATAAAAACTAGCGCAGAGACCCAGTACTTC	CASSIKTSAETQYF	.	TRBV19	TRBJ2-5	TRBD2
TGTGCCAGCAGCGTAGGGACAGGGTCCTACAATGAGCAGTTCTTC	CASSVGTGSYNEQFF	.	TRBV9	TRBJ2-1	TRBD1
TGTGCCAGCAGTTACACAGACCAGTATGGCTACACCTTC	CASSYTDQYGYTF	.	TRBV6-5	TRBJ1-2	.
TGCGCCAGCAGCTTGTCAGCCTCGAGGCAGGGTAGCAATGAGCAGTTCTTC	CASSLSASRQGSNEQFF	once	TRBV5-1	TRBJ2-1	.
TGTGCCAGTAGTAACAGGGGACGGACTGAAGCTTTCTTT	CASSNRGRTEAFF	.	TRBV19	TRBJ1-1	TRBD1
TGTGCCAGCAGCTTGGTAGAGGACTATGGCTACACCTTC	CASSLVEDYGYTF	.	TRBV5-6	TRBJ1-2	.
TGTGCCAGCAGGGCCGGGACAGCGAATTCACCCCTCCACTTT	CASRAGTANSPLHF	.	TRBV6-5	TRBJ1-6	TRBD1
TGTGCCAGCATGGGGGGGGGAAACAATGAGCAGTTCTTC	CASMGGGNNEQFF	once	TRBV2	TRBJ2-1	TRBD2
TGTGCCTCCGCGACTCTACCCACAGATACGCAGTATTTT	CASATLPTDTQYF	once	TRBV30	TRBJ2-3	.
TGTGCCAGCAGCTTTTCTCCCGGACAAGAGCAGTTCTTC	CASSFSPGQEQFF	.	TRBV7-8	TRBJ2-1	.